Listed below are T cell receptor beta chains from one sample, sequenced in a study of radiation and T cells in renal cell carcinoma. The assay was immunoSEQ multiplex PCR, and TCRdb's table has in-frame clones only and misses some. Seen here are around 46,000 clones, 83% observed once, and the top ten hold under 35%. Specimen: blood, collected from a patient whose treatment included radiotherapy and nephrectomy. These receptors were taken from a woman aged 70-85 years with renal cell carcinoma. CDR3s include the opening cysteine and the closing phenylalanine or tryptophan. Fields, in order: V gene, D gene, J gene, clone size, CDR3 length, CDR3 protein, CDR3 DNA. D genes are given only for firm matches. Some rows mark clone size as missing; the rest say once, few, many or name a class of expanded clone.

>TRBV6-6|.|TRBJ1-1|.|13
CASSYGENTEAFF
TGTGCCAGCAGTTACGGGGAGAACACTGAAGCTTTCTTT
>TRBV11-2|TRBD1|TRBJ1-1|.|15
CASSLVTGGGTEAFF
TGTGCCAGCAGCTTAGTGACAGGGGGCGGCACTGAAGCTTTCTTT
>TRBV4-3|TRBD1|TRBJ2-7|.|16
CASSQDRATGLSEQYF
TGCGCCAGCAGCCAAGATCGGGCGACAGGGCTCTCCGAGCAGTACTTC
>TRBV11-2|.|TRBJ1-1|few|16
CASSQLTNRRGTEAFF
TGTGCCAGCAGCCAGTTAACCAACCGCCGAGGGACTGAAGCTTTCTTT
>TRBV5-1|.|TRBJ1-1|.|15
CASSLDPQGNTEAFF
TGCGCCAGCAGCTTGGACCCCCAAGGGAACACTGAAGCTTTCTTT
>TRBV11-2|TRBD1|TRBJ2-7|.|14
CASSLNRGGYEQYF
TGTGCCAGCAGCTTAAACAGGGGTGGCTACGAGCAGTACTTC
>TRBV5-6|.|TRBJ2-7|.|14
CASSFGEGLMKQYF
TGTGCCAGCAGCTTCGGTGAGGGTCTTATGAAGCAGTACTTC
>TRBV2|.|TRBJ1-1|once|13
CASKGTMNTEAFF
TGTGCCAGCAAAGGAACTATGAACACTGAAGCTTTCTTT
>TRBV7-9|TRBD1|TRBJ1-1|.|15
CASSQGQGRILRAFF
TGTGCCAGCAGCCAGGGACAGGGACGAATACTTAGAGCTTTCTTT
>TRBV5-1|.|TRBJ2-1|.|13
CASSLVLGNEQFF
TGCGCCAGCAGCTTGGTTCTGGGCAATGAGCAGTTCTTC
>TRBV10-3|.|TRBJ1-5|.|16
CAISEDSIAASQPQHF
TGTGCCATCAGTGAGGACTCCATCGCGGCGTCTCAGCCCCAGCATTTT
>TRBV11-2|TRBD2|TRBJ2-7|few|15
CASSLQRGLVYEQYF
TGTGCCAGCAGCTTACAGCGGGGGCTTGTCTACGAGCAGTACTTC
>TRBV2|.|TRBJ2-2|.|11
CASSYHGELFF
TGTGCCAGCAGTTATCACGGGGAGCTGTTTTTT
>TRBV9|.|TRBJ1-2|.|13
CASSGASNYGYTF
TGTGCCAGCAGTGGGGCGAGTAACTATGGCTACACCTTC
>TRBV19|.|TRBJ1-2|few|12
CASSDDLWSYTF
TGTGCCAGTAGTGACGACCTATGGAGCTACACCTTC
>TRBV27|TRBD1|TRBJ1-2|.|16
CASSPQDRAFGYGYTF
TGTGCCAGCAGCCCCCAGGACAGGGCCTTCGGCTATGGCTACACCTTC
>TRBV2|.|TRBJ1-2|few|12
CASSQANYGYTF
TGTGCCAGCAGCCAAGCCAACTATGGCTACACCTTC
>TRBV6-1|.|TRBJ1-2|.|13
CASRPREMDGYTF
TGTGCCAGCAGACCCCGGGAGATGGATGGCTACACCTTC
>TRBV2|TRBD1|TRBJ1-1|once|13
CASRSTGRTEAFF
TGTGCCAGCAGGTCGACAGGGAGGACTGAAGCTTTCTTT
>TRBV2|.|TRBJ1-2|.|16
CASRLRTALWGDGYTF
TGTGCCAGCAGATTGAGGACAGCCCTTTGGGGAGATGGCTACACCTTC
>TRBV18|.|TRBJ1-5|.|17
CASSPFLQGDGHQPQHF
TGTGCCAGCTCACCTTTTTTGCAAGGGGACGGCCATCAGCCCCAGCATTTT
>TRBV18|.|TRBJ1-1|few|14
CASSPPVASPEAFF
TGTGCCAGCTCACCACCGGTGGCCAGCCCCGAAGCTTTCTTT
>TRBV9|.|TRBJ2-3|.|15
CASSVHDSLTDTQYF
TGTGCCAGCAGCGTTCATGACTCATTAACAGATACGCAGTATTTT
>TRBV5-4|.|TRBJ2-3|.|15
CASSQIADLTDTQYF
TGTGCCAGCAGTCAAATAGCGGACCTCACAGATACGCAGTATTTT
>TRBV7-9|.|TRBJ2-5|.|15
CASSSASDSKETQYF
TGTGCCAGCAGCTCAGCTAGCGACTCAAAAGAGACCCAGTACTTC
>TRBV6-5|.|TRBJ2-5|once|15
CASSYPGQGRETQYF
TGTGCCAGCAGTTACCCCGGCCAGGGGCGGGAGACCCAGTACTTC
>TRBV7-3|TRBD2|TRBJ2-3|.|15
CASSSGLAAVDTQYF
TGTGCCAGCAGCTCCGGACTAGCCGCGGTAGATACGCAGTATTTT
>TRBV9|.|TRBJ2-5|.|13
CASSVATQETQYF
TGTGCCAGCAGCGTAGCCACCCAAGAGACCCAGTACTTC
>TRBV7-2|TRBD2|TRBJ2-1|.|13
CASSIGRGGEQFF
TGTGCCAGCAGCATCGGGCGGGGGGGTGAGCAGTTCTTC
>TRBV6-6|.|TRBJ1-2|.|13
CASSPGQNYGYTF
TGTGCCAGCAGCCCCGGACAGAACTATGGCTACACCTTC
>TRBV18|TRBD2|TRBJ2-7|.|15
CASSPTSGGAAEQYF
TGTGCCAGCTCACCTACTAGCGGGGGGGCTGCCGAGCAGTACTTC
>TRBV19|TRBD1|TRBJ2-4|.|12
CASSPQGDIQYF
TGTGCCAGTAGTCCCCAGGGGGACATTCAGTACTTC
>TRBV7-2|.|TRBJ1-1|.|15
CASSSQGQMNTEAFF
TGTGCCAGCAGCTCTCAGGGCCAGATGAACACTGAAGCTTTCTTT
>TRBV19|.|TRBJ1-5|.|15
CASTLRPASNQPQHF
TGTGCCAGTACCTTACGGCCGGCTAGCAATCAGCCCCAGCATTTT
>TRBV9|TRBD1|TRBJ2-7|once|14
CASSPGQGPGEQYF
TGTGCCAGCAGCCCAGGACAGGGGCCGGGCGAGCAGTACTTC
>TRBV18|.|TRBJ2-7|.|14
CASSLGQPRYEQYF
TGTGCCAGCTCACTCGGACAGCCCAGGTACGAGCAGTACTTC
>TRBV2|.|TRBJ1-5|.|14
CASSPTGRDQPQHF
TGTGCCAGCAGTCCGACAGGTCGGGATCAGCCCCAGCATTTT
>TRBV11-2|.|TRBJ2-5|.|15
CASSLDQTRIETQYF
TGTGCCAGCAGCTTAGACCAGACAAGGATTGAGACCCAGTACTTC
>TRBV7-2|.|TRBJ2-7|once|13
CASSLEGQSEQYF
TGTGCCAGCAGCTTAGAGGGGCAAAGCGAGCAGTACTTC
>TRBV4-2|TRBD1|TRBJ2-5|once|16
CASSQAGTGGEETQYF
TGTGCCAGCAGCCAAGCCGGGACAGGGGGTGAAGAGACCCAGTACTTC
>TRBV19|.|TRBJ1-5|few|12
CASSFGNQPQHF
TGTGCCAGTAGTTTTGGGAATCAGCCCCAGCATTTT
>TRBV30|TRBD2|TRBJ2-1|.|17
CAWTSRLAGHLYNEQFF
TGTGCCTGGACTTCTCGACTAGCGGGGCACCTATACAATGAGCAGTTCTTC
>TRBV9|TRBD2|TRBJ2-1|many|20
CASSPKLSQRKREWYNEQFF
TGTGCCAGCAGCCCCAAACTCTCTCAACGAAAGCGGGAGTGGTACAATGAGCAGTTCTTC
>TRBV5-8|.|TRBJ1-2|.|12
CASSWLGGGYTF
TGTGCCAGCAGCTGGCTGGGCGGGGGCTACACCTTC
>TRBV6-5|TRBD2|TRBJ2-1|once|16
CASSYSILAGGNEQFF
TGTGCCAGCAGTTACTCGATACTAGCGGGGGGCAATGAGCAGTTCTTC
>TRBV5-5|TRBD2|TRBJ2-7|.|17
CASAPETWTSVTYEQYF
TGTGCCAGCGCTCCAGAAACTTGGACTAGCGTAACCTACGAGCAGTACTTC
>TRBV19|TRBD1|TRBJ1-1|once|15
CASSVANRGLPEAFF
TGTGCCAGTAGTGTAGCTAACAGGGGTCTTCCTGAAGCTTTCTTT
>TRBV1|.|TRBJ2-1|once|15
CTSSRGRSIDNEQFF
TGCACCAGCAGCCGGGGACGGTCGATCGACAATGAGCAGTTCTTC
>TRBV4-2|TRBD1|TRBJ2-7|few|18
CASSQIIGGQPLADEQYF
TGTGCCAGCAGCCAAATTATTGGGGGACAGCCCCTCGCTGACGAGCAGTACTTC
>TRBV2|.|TRBJ2-2|.|15
CASMYQLLNTGELFF
TGTGCCAGCATGTACCAACTACTAAACACCGGGGAGCTGTTTTTT
>TRBV28|TRBD2|TRBJ2-1|.|16
CASATSGREADNEQFF
TGTGCCAGCGCCACTAGCGGGAGGGAAGCTGACAATGAGCAGTTCTTC
>TRBV6-1|.|TRBJ1-4|once|15
CASSPQQGGSEKLFF
TGTGCCAGCAGTCCACAACAGGGTGGGAGTGAAAAACTGTTTTTT
>TRBV7-9|TRBD1|TRBJ1-1|.|13
CASSLGGQRRAFF
TGTGCCAGCAGCTTAGGGGGACAGCGCCGAGCTTTCTTT
>TRBV5-1|.|TRBJ2-7|once|13
CASSLGGTYEQYF
TGCGCCAGCAGCTTGGGGGGTACCTACGAGCAGTACTTC
>TRBV6-5|.|TRBJ2-1|.|15
CASSYSYWGRNEQFF
TGTGCCAGCAGTTACTCGTACTGGGGCCGGAATGAGCAGTTCTTC
>TRBV6-5|TRBD2|TRBJ2-2|.|16
CASSYTSGSEGGELFF
TGTGCCAGCAGTTATACTAGCGGGAGTGAGGGCGGGGAGCTGTTTTTT
>TRBV30|.|TRBJ1-5|.|14
CAWSVGGDGQPQHF
TGTGCCTGGAGTGTTGGTGGGGACGGTCAGCCCCAGCATTTT
>TRBV13|TRBD1|TRBJ2-2|.|15
CASSPSGGTAGELFF
TGTGCCAGCAGCCCTTCAGGGGGCACTGCCGGGGAGCTGTTTTTT
>TRBV23-1|.|TRBJ1-1|.|15
CASSLPALGNTEAFF
TGCGCCAGCAGTCTCCCTGCTTTAGGGAACACTGAAGCTTTCTTT